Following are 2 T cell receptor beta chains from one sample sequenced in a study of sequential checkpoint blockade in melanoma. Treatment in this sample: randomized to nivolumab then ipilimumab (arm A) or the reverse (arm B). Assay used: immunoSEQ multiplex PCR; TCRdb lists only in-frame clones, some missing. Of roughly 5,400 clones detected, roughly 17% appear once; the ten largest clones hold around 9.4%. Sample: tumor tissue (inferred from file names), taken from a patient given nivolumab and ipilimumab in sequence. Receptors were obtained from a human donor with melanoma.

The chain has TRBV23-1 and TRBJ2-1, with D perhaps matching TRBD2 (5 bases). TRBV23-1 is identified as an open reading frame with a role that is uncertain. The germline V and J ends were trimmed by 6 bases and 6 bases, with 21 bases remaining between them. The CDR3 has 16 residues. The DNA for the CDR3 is TGCGCCAGCAGCCAAGATAGTACCAGAGGAGGCAATGAGCAGTTCTTC. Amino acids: CASSQDSTRGGNEQFF.

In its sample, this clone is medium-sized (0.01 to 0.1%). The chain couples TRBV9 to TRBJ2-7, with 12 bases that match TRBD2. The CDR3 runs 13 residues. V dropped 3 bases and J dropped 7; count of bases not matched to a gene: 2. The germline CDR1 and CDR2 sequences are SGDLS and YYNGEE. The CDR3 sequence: CASSAGTSGEQYF. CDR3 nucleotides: TGTGCCAGCAGCGCGGGGACTAGCGGGGAGCAGTACTTC.